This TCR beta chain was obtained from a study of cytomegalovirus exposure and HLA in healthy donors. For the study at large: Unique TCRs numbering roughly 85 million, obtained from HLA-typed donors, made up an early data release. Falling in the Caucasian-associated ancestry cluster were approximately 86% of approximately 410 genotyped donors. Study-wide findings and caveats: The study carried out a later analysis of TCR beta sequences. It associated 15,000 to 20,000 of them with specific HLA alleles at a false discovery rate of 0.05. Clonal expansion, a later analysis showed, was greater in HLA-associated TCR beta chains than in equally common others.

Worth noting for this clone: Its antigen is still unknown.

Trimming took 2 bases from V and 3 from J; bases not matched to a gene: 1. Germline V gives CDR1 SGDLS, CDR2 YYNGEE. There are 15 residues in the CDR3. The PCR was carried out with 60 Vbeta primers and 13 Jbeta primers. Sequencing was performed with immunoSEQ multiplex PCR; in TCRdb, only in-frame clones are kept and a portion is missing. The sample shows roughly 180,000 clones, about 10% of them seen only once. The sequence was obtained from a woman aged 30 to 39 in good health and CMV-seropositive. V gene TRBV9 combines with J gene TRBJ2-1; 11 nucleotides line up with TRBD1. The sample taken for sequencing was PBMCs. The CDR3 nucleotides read TGTGCCAGCAGCGTGGGACAGGGGGTCTACAATGAGCAGTTCTTC. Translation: CASSVGQGVYNEQFF.